This TCR beta chain was recorded in a study of blood T cell repertoires in COVID-19. The J segment lost 3 bases and the V segment lost 5 bases, leaving 7 bases of the junction unmatched. The CDR3 contains 15 residues. The germline CDR1 and CDR2 sequences are SEHNR and FQNEAQ (reference sequence). In the authors' workflow: Nucleated cell number was recorded as an estimate derived from reference gene primer amplification. Produced via immunoSEQ multiplex PCR; TCRdb's table is partial and in-frame only. That table supplies the V and J calls and clone size; D and trimming were determined from the DNA. Among about 330,000 clones listed, 89% were seen once.

The chain combines TRBV7-9 with TRBJ2-5; 9 nucleotides align to TRBD1. Material: peripheral blood. This receptor was identified in a man aged 18-30 years who had recovered from COVID-19. In DNA, the CDR3 is TGTGCCAGCAGCCCCGGGACAGGGATCGAAGAGACCCAGTACTTC. Amino acid sequence: CASSPGTGIEETQYF.